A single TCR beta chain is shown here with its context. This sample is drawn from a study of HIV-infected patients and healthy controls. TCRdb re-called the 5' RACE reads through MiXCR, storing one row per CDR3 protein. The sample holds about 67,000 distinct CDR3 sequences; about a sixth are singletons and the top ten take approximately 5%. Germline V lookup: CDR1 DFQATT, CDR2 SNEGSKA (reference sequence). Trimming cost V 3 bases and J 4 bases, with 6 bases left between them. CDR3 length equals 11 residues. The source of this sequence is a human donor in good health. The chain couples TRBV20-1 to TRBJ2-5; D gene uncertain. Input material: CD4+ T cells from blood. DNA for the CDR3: TGCAGTGCTAGGTCCGGAGAGACCCAGTACTTC. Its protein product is CSARSGETQYF.